A selection of T cell receptor beta chains follows, all from one sample in a study of beta chain features in type 1 diabetes. Produced via immunoSEQ multiplex PCR; TCRdb's table is partial and in-frame only. Found here are around 240,000 clones, 68% of them singletons; the top ten hold 0.053%. The sample was naive CD4+ T cells from blood. All receptors derive from a man aged 30-40 years in good health. Each CDR3 is given with its conserved first and last residue. The D gene is left open where the match is weak. Some rows mark clone size as missing; the rest say once, few, many or name a class of expanded clone.

TGTGCCAGCAGCCCCCTCAAAGCGGGGCCCTCCTACAATGAGCAGTTCTTC CASSPLKAGPSYNEQFF NA TRBV9 TRBD2 TRBJ2-1
TGTGCCAGCGGGCTGAGGTACGAGCAGTACTTC CASGLRYEQYF NA TRBV28 NA TRBJ2-7
TGTGCCTGGAGGGTACAGGTGAACACTGAAGCTTTCTTT CAWRVQVNTEAFF few TRBV30 NA TRBJ1-1
TGCGCCAGCAGCTTGGCCCGGGACAGGTACCAAGAGACCCAGTACTTC CASSLARDRYQETQYF NA TRBV5-1 TRBD1 TRBJ2-5
TGTGCCAGCAGTGTAACGAACGAGCAGTACTTC CASSVTNEQYF few TRBV25-1 NA TRBJ2-7
TGTGCCTGGAGTGTACGGGGAAAAACTGAAGCTTTCTTT CAWSVRGKTEAFF NA TRBV30 NA TRBJ1-1
TGTGCCAGCAGCCCGCCAAACAACAATGAGCAGTTCTTC CASSPPNNNEQFF NA TRBV11-2 NA TRBJ2-1
TGCAGCGTGATGGGACTCTTCTCCTACGAGCAGTACTTC CSVMGLFSYEQYF NA TRBV29-1 NA TRBJ2-7
TGTGCCAGCAGTGTGAGGCAGACAACTGAAGCTTTCTTT CASSVRQTTEAFF once TRBV25-1 NA TRBJ1-1
TGTGCCAGCAGCCGTGACAGGAACCTCTACGAGCAGTACTTC CASSRDRNLYEQYF NA TRBV7-2 NA TRBJ2-7
TGTGCCTGGAGTGTTCGAGGGGGTTCACCCCTCCACTTT CAWSVRGGSPLHF NA TRBV30 NA TRBJ1-6
TGTGCCATCAGTGAGTCGGTGATCACAGATACGCAGTATTTT CAISESVITDTQYF NA TRBV10-3 NA TRBJ2-3
TGCGCCAGCAGCCAAGCGGGCCCTAGGCATGAGCAGTTCTTC CASSQAGPRHEQFF NA TRBV4-1 NA TRBJ2-1
TGTGCCAGCAGCCCGGGACAGGGTCAGCCCCAGCATTTT CASSPGQGQPQHF once TRBV7-2 TRBD1 TRBJ1-5
TGTGCCAGCTCGAGGGACAGGTCCCAAGAGACCCAGTACTTC CASSRDRSQETQYF NA TRBV7-9 TRBD1 TRBJ2-5
TGTGCCGTCTCCCCTTTAGGGGAGACCCAGTACTTC CAVSPLGETQYF NA TRBV28 NA TRBJ2-5
TGTGCCATCAGTGAGGTACTGAACTACGAGCAGTACTTC CAISEVLNYEQYF NA TRBV10-3 NA TRBJ2-7
TGCGCCAGCAGCCAAGACGCGACGGGGTTCCGTACGCAGTATTTT CASSQDATGFRTQYF NA TRBV4-3 NA TRBJ2-3
TGTGCCAGCAGCCCCGGTGGCGGGACCATCACAGATACGCAGTATTTT CASSPGGGTITDTQYF NA TRBV5-4 NA TRBJ2-3
TGTGCCAGCTCGCCGCAAGAGACCCAGTACTTC CASSPQETQYF NA TRBV18 NA TRBJ2-5
TGTGCCAGCATTGCCGTAACCGGTGCCAAAAACATTCAGTACTTC CASIAVTGAKNIQYF NA TRBV6-1 NA TRBJ2-4
TGTGCCACAAAGCGGGGGGTTGTAGATGAGCAGTTCTTC CATKRGVVDEQFF NA TRBV6-5 TRBD2 TRBJ2-1
TGTGCCAGCAGCCTAGGACTGGACGGGGAGACCCAGTACTTC CASSLGLDGETQYF few TRBV7-2 NA TRBJ2-5
TGTGCCTGGAGTGGTGCTGCGGAGAGCTCCTACGAGCAGTACTTC CAWSGAAESSYEQYF NA TRBV30 NA TRBJ2-7
TGTGCCAGCAGCTTCTCCGAAGAGATAGAGGGAGCTGAAGCTTTCTTT CASSFSEEIEGAEAFF NA TRBV9 NA TRBJ1-1
TGTGCCTGGGGTGACACCCGAGAGACCCAGTACTTC CAWGDTRETQYF few TRBV30 NA TRBJ2-5
TGTGCCACCGGACAGAGCTCCTATAATTCACCCCTCCACTTT CATGQSSYNSPLHF NA TRBV2 NA TRBJ1-6
TGTGCCAGCAGCGTAGACAGGGGGCAACAAGAGACCCAGTACTTC CASSVDRGQQETQYF NA TRBV9 TRBD1 TRBJ2-5
TGCAGCGTTGCAACTAGCGGGATCACAGATACGCAGTATTTT CSVATSGITDTQYF NA TRBV29-1 TRBD2 TRBJ2-3
TGTGCCAGCAGCCCTGACCGGGGAAACACCGGGGAGCTGTTTTTT CASSPDRGNTGELFF NA TRBV7-2 NA TRBJ2-2
TGCGCCAGCAGCTTCGATAGCGGGGGACGGAATGAGCAGTTCTTC CASSFDSGGRNEQFF NA TRBV5-1 TRBD2 TRBJ2-1
TGTGCCAGCAGTAAAACGACAGGGGGATCGGGAGAGCAGTACTTC CASSKTTGGSGEQYF NA TRBV25-1 TRBD1 TRBJ2-7
TGCAGCGTTGTGGGACAGGGGGCATTTGGGGCCAACGTCCTGACTTTC CSVVGQGAFGANVLTF NA TRBV29-1 TRBD1 TRBJ2-6
TGTGCCAGCTCGGTCCTTAGCTCCTACAATGAGCAGTTCTTC CASSVLSSYNEQFF NA TRBV18 NA TRBJ2-1
TGTGCCAGTAGTATACCGGGACGGAATACGCAGTATTTT CASSIPGRNTQYF once TRBV19 NA TRBJ2-3
TGTGCCAGCAGCCCAGGACTAGCGGGAGGCACAGATACGCAGTATTTT CASSPGLAGGTDTQYF NA TRBV11-2 TRBD2 TRBJ2-3